The 26 T cell receptor beta chains reported below all come from one sample, sequenced in a study of shared T cell receptors in the human thymus. Generated by immunoSEQ multiplex PCR, the TCRdb table keeps only in-frame clones and is missing some. Of hundreds of thousands of clones in the sample, over 75% were seen once. The sample was also linked to a second study, of human thymus T cells.

The sequencing sample was made of thymocytes. The receptors were sampled from a boy in the first two years of life with a congenital heart defect.

CDR3: CATRGGADMNTEAFF. The CDR3 bases are TGTGCCACCAGAGGGGGGGCGGACATGAACACTGAAGCTTTCTTT. The rearrangement joins TRBV15 to TRBJ1-1; maybe TRBD1 (6 bases). The V gene's germline CDR1 is LNHNV and CDR2 YYDKDF (reference sequence). Trimming removed 6 bases from V and 0 bases from J, with 14 bases in between. This CDR3 has 15 residues.

The chain joins TRBV10-3 to TRBJ2-3, with 8 bases identical to TRBD1. The CDR3 sequence is 15 residues long. Trimming cost V 7 bases and J 3 bases; bases outside gene matches: 9. The germline V gene has CDR1 ENHRY and CDR2 SYGVKD. CDR3 in DNA: TGTGCCATCAATTTCCCAGGGGGCGGGACAGATACGCAGTATTTT. Its protein product is CAINFPGGGTDTQYF.

V gene TRBV9 combines with J gene TRBJ2-3; 9 bases map to TRBD2. This CDR3 is 16 amino acids long. The V segment lost 0 bases and the J segment 6 bases; nucleotides outside the gene matches: 8. CDR1 is SGDLS, CDR2 YYNGEE, per germline. For the CDR3, the DNA is TGTGCCAGCAGCGTAGAGGGGGGACTAGCAGTCGATACGCAGTATTTT. Protein sequence: CASSVEGGLAVDTQYF.

The chain joins TRBV29-1 to TRBJ2-1; 9 bases map to TRBD1. The CDR3 loop spans 14 amino acids. Trimming removed 7 bases from V and 4 bases from J; junction bases left unmatched: 8. The germline CDR1 and CDR2 sequences are SQVTM and ANQGSEA. The chain's CDR3 is CSADRGGTYNEQFF. The CDR3 DNA reads TGCAGCGCCGACAGGGGGGGGACTTACAATGAGCAGTTCTTC.

The genes are TRBV7-9 and TRBJ2-1, with 7 bases that match TRBD2. Per germline, CDR1 SEHNR and CDR2 FQNEAQ (reference sequence). Trimming removed 2 bases from V and 12 bases from J; junction bases left unmatched: 13. The CDR3 covers 15 residues. CDR3 sequence (DNA): TGTGCCAGCAGCTTAATCGGGGAGGGAAAAAACCTGCAGTTCTTC. This sequence encodes CASSLIGEGKNLQFF.

The J gene is TRBJ2-1, the V gene TRBV28, with 9 bases that match TRBD2. V lost 5 bases to trimming and J lost 2 bases; unmatched junction nucleotides: 10. The CDR3 is made up of 17 amino acids. Germline assignment: CDR1 MDHEN and CDR2 SYDVKM. The CDR3 here is CASSLPSGTSTYNEQFF. The DNA for the CDR3 is TGTGCCAGCAGTCTCCCTTCCGGGACTAGCACCTACAATGAGCAGTTCTTC.

The chain is built from TRBV4-3 and TRBJ1-2; the D gene is possibly TRBD1 (6 bases). V dropped 5 bases and J dropped 4 bases, with 26 bases sitting between them. Germline CDR1 and CDR2: LGHNA and YSLEER. The CDR3 loop spans 18 amino acids. The CDR3: CASSKGRTQGPNPYGYTF. The CDR3 nucleotides are TGCGCCAGCAGCAAGGGCAGGACCCAGGGGCCCAATCCCTATGGCTACACCTTC.

The CDR3: CSSGALAHSTDTQYF. The CDR3 DNA follows: TGCAGCTCCGGGGCACTAGCGCATAGCACAGATACGCAGTATTTT. The V gene is TRBV29-1, the J gene TRBJ2-3; 7 nucleotides line up with TRBD2. J gave up 0 bases and V 8 bases, and 11 bases lay outside the gene matches. The germline gives CDR1 SQVTM, CDR2 ANQGSEA. There are 15 residues in the CDR3.

The chain has TRBV6-5 and TRBJ2-3; a weak D match, TRBD2 (5 bases). V was clipped by 8 bases and J by 1 base, with 16 bases between them. The germline gives CDR1 MNHEY, CDR2 SVGAGI. This CDR3 is 15 amino acids long. This CDR3 reads CASGDPGSRTDTQYF. As DNA, the CDR3 is TGTGCCAGCGGGGATCCGGGATCTCGCACAGATACGCAGTATTTT.

The chain carries TRBV2 and TRBJ2-7; 7 bases are shared with TRBD1. The germline V gene has CDR1 SNHLY and CDR2 FYNNEI. The CDR3 runs 13 residues. V shed 6 bases and J 2 bases; nucleotides not matched to a gene: 4. In nucleotides, the CDR3 is TGTGCCAGCAGACGGGACAGAACCTACGAGCAGTACTTC. Protein product: CASRRDRTYEQYF.

This sequence joins TRBV5-1 and TRBJ1-5; 7 nucleotides align to TRBD1. V trimming: 8 bases; J trimming: 0 bases; junction bases outside the gene matches: 14. The germline gives CDR1 SGHRS, CDR2 YFSETQ. The CDR3 is made up of 17 amino acids. The CDR3: CARKGDRQKNSNQPQHF. DNA for the CDR3: TGCGCCAGAAAAGGGGACAGACAAAAAAATAGCAATCAGCCCCAGCATTTT.

V gene TRBV15 combines with J gene TRBJ2-1; 8 nucleotides line up with TRBD2. J lost 0 bases, V lost 3 bases, and 4 bases had no gene match. The CDR3 loop spans 16 amino acids. Germline-derived CDR1 and CDR2 are LNHNV and YYDKDF (reference sequence). The DNA of the CDR3 is TGTGCCACCAGCAGTTTAGCGGGATTCTCCTACAATGAGCAGTTCTTC. Its translation is CATSSLAGFSYNEQFF.

The chain recombines TRBV28 with TRBJ1-2; D gene uncertain. The CDR3 is 14 residues long. CDR1 and CDR2 (germline): MDHEN, SYDVKM. Trimming took off 5 bases at V and 4 bases at J, with 14 bases between the two ends. The CDR3 loop reads CASSTRGVFYGYTF. The CDR3 region has the DNA TGTGCCAGCAGTACCCGCGGGGTGTTCTATGGCTACACCTTC.

The chain has TRBV2 and TRBJ1-5; D remains ambiguous. Germline CDR1 reads SNHLY; CDR2 reads FYNNEI. This CDR3 comprises 17 residues. V lost 5 bases and J 0 bases, leaving 17 bases between the germline ends. For the CDR3, the DNA is TGTGCCAGCAGTCCCGAGATGGAGGGCTATAGCAATCAGCCCCAGCATTTT. The encoded protein is CASSPEMEGYSNQPQHF.

The rearrangement uses TRBV19 and TRBJ2-3, with no clear D. Germline V gene lookup returns CDR1 LNHDA and CDR2 SQIVND (reference sequence). The V gene lost 5 bases and the J gene lost 2 bases, with 14 bases spanning the gap. The CDR3 is 15 residues long. This CDR3 is CASSSDSSITDTQYF. The CDR3 DNA is TGTGCCAGTAGTTCCGACTCTTCTATCACAGATACGCAGTATTTT.

The CDR3 sequence: CASSPSWCPDTRRNTEAFF. In DNA form, the CDR3 reads TGTGCCAGCAGTCCGTCGTGGTGCCCTGATACTCGGAGGAACACTGAAGCTTTCTTT. This chain uses TRBV28 with TRBJ1-1; D ambiguous. Germline V CDR1 and CDR2: MDHEN, SYDVKM. The CDR3 contains 19 residues. Trimming left V 5 bases short and J 1 base short, with 26 bases between.

The genes are TRBV9 and TRBJ1-1; D is perhaps TRBD1 (6 bases). Trimming cost V 0 bases and J 8 bases, with 11 bases left between them. CDR1 is SGDLS, CDR2 YYNGEE, per germline. The CDR3 has 13 residues. CDR3 loop: CASSVASGTEAFF. The CDR3 bases are TGTGCCAGCAGCGTAGCCTCAGGGACAGAAGCTTTCTTT. Drawing the rest from reference TRBV9 and TRBJ1-1, the complete variable domain is DSGVTQTPKHLITATGQRVTLRCSPRSGDLSVYWYQQSLDQGLQFLIQYYNGEERAKGNILERFSAQQFPDLHSELNLSSLELGDSALYFCASSVASGTEAFFGQGTRLTVV.

The CDR3 DNA sequence: TGTGCCAGCAGCCAAAAGAGGGGGCTTGGCGGGGAACAAGAGACCCAGTACTTC. Translation: CASSQKRGLGGEQETQYF. The chain recombines TRBV4-2 with TRBJ2-5; a weak D match, TRBD1 (7 bases). V was clipped by 2 bases and J by 2 bases, with 21 bases between them. The length of the CDR3 is 18 residues. CDR1 and CDR2 (germline): LGHNA, YNFKEQ.

For this clone: Within the sample, other DNA sequences also encode this same CDR3. The chain carries TRBV25-1 and TRBJ2-3; 8 nucleotides match TRBD2. This CDR3 region has 16 residues. Germline assignment: CDR1 MGHDK and CDR2 SYGVNS. V lost 4 bases to trimming and J lost 4 bases; unmatched junction nucleotides: 10. The CDR3 DNA sequence: TGTGCCAGCAGTGCAGGACTAGCACCCTTGGCAGATACGCAGTATTTT. Its protein product is CASSAGLAPLADTQYF.

A single count supports this clone. The rearrangement uses TRBV10-1 and TRBJ2-3, with TRBD2 matching 12 bases. V dropped 2 bases and J dropped 4; count of bases not matched to a gene: 7. CDR3 length equals 17 residues. Germline CDR1 reads WNHNN; CDR2 reads SYGVQD (reference sequence). This CDR3 is CASSELASGRAPDTQYF. The DNA for the CDR3 is TGCGCCAGCAGTGAGCTTGCTAGCGGGAGGGCCCCAGATACGCAGTATTTT.

The chain uses TRBV28 and TRBJ1-2; 12 bases map to TRBD1. In germline, CDR1 is MDHEN, CDR2 SYDVKM. With V trimmed by 3 bases and J by 6 bases, 5 bases remained unmatched. The CDR3 contains 15 residues. The chain's CDR3 is CASSFPGQGADGYTF. The DNA of the CDR3 is TGTGCCAGCAGTTTTCCGGGACAGGGGGCAGATGGCTACACCTTC.

The chain employs TRBV6-1 and TRBJ1-4; 7 bases line up with TRBD1. Per the germline V gene, CDR1 is MNHNS and CDR2 is SASEGT. This CDR3 contains 13 residues. V lost 4 bases to trimming and J lost 11 bases; unmatched junction nucleotides: 7. As DNA, the CDR3 is TGTGCCAGCAGTGGGCACCAGGGGGAGAAACTGTTTTTT. As protein: CASSGHQGEKLFF.

The table lists this clone with a few counts. The CDR3 reads CASSASGTGGYEQYF. DNA for the CDR3: TGTGCCAGCAGCGCCTCCGGGACAGGGGGTTACGAGCAGTACTTC. This chain connects TRBV6-4 to TRBJ2-7; 11 bases agree with TRBD1. The CDR3 consists of 15 residues. V lost 6 bases to trimming and J lost 4 bases; unmatched junction nucleotides: 8. Looked up from germline, CDR1 is MRHNA and CDR2 is SNTAGT.

V is TRBV27 and J is TRBJ2-7; D possibly corresponds to TRBD1 (5 bases). This CDR3 contains 11 residues. Per the germline V gene, CDR1 is MNHEY and CDR2 is SMNVEV (reference sequence). The V end lost 7 bases, the J end lost 6 bases, and 10 bases lay between the germline ends. The CDR3 loop is CASTQGGEQYF. In DNA form, the CDR3 reads TGTGCCAGCACCCAGGGTGGCGAGCAGTACTTC.

This clone was seen a few times. This rearrangement joins TRBV6-6 to TRBJ1-5; 9 nucleotides align to TRBD1. Germline CDR1 and CDR2: MNHNY and SVGAGI (reference sequence). The V segment lost 6 bases and the J segment 11 bases; nucleotides outside the gene matches: 8. The CDR3 is 13 amino acids. In DNA, the CDR3 is TGTGCCAGCAGAGACAGGGGGATTGGGACCCAGCATTTT. Translated, it gives CASRDRGIGTQHF.

This clone was observed a handful of times. The rearrangement links TRBV28 to TRBJ1-3; 7 nucleotides match TRBD1. The germline CDR1 and CDR2 sequences are MDHEN and SYDVKM. The CDR3 has 17 amino acids. The ends lost 4 bases at V and 4 bases at J; junction bases unmatched: 13. The CDR3 DNA is TGTGCCAGCAGTTCTATTACTGACAGGGCTCTCGGAAACACCATATATTTT. It is translated as CASSSITDRALGNTIYF.